A single sample gave rise to the 26 T cell receptor beta chains below, sequenced in a study of T cell repertoires in ileal Crohn's disease. The data were produced by immunoSEQ multiplex PCR, yet TCRdb's version contains in-frame clones alone and is incomplete. The table shows some 14,000 clones, with around three quarters occurring only once. Sequenced sample: ileal tissue. The receptors here all came from an adult with Crohn's disease.

The chain employs TRBV9 and TRBJ2-2, with 8 bases aligning to TRBD2. With V trimmed by 0 bases and J by 1 base, 2 bases remained unmatched. The germline CDR1 and CDR2 sequences are SGDLS and YYNGEE. The CDR3 contains 16 residues. In nucleotides, the CDR3 is TGTGCCAGCAGCGTAGTTGCGGGGGGGAACACCGGGGAGCTGTTTTTT. Residues: CASSVVAGGNTGELFF.

This chain connects TRBV18 to TRBJ2-6; 7 positions match TRBD1. Germline trimming cut 1 base from V and 2 bases from J; bases unmatched to any gene: 5. Germline V CDR1 and CDR2: KGHSH, LQKENI. This CDR3 contains 17 residues. This CDR3 reads CASSPQGAGPGANVLTF. CDR3 bases: TGTGCCAGCTCACCACAGGGGGCAGGGCCTGGGGCCAACGTCCTGACTTTC. Full variable domain (outside the CDR3, taken from reference TRBV18 and TRBJ2-6): NAGVMQNPRHLVRRRGQEARLRCSPMKGHSHVYWYRQLPEEGLKFMVYLQKENIIDESGMPKERFSAEFPKEGPSILRIQQVVRGDSAAYFCASSPQGAGPGANVLTFGAGSRLTVL.

This chain connects TRBV30 to TRBJ1-6, with D perhaps matching TRBD1 (6 bases). Trimming cost V 3 bases and J 0 bases, with 6 bases left between them. CDR3 length: 14 amino acids. Germline lookup yields CDR1 GTSNPN and CDR2 SVGIG (reference sequence). The CDR3 region has the DNA TGTGCCTGGAGGGACAGCTCCTATAATTCACCCCTCCACTTT. This encodes CAWRDSSYNSPLHF.

This chain links TRBV28 with TRBJ2-7; 8 bases map to TRBD1. The V segment lost 2 bases and the J segment 6 bases; nucleotides outside the gene matches: 0. The length of the CDR3 is 12 residues. Germline V gene lookup returns CDR1 MDHEN and CDR2 SYDVKM. The CDR3 region is CASSLDRGEQYF. In DNA, the CDR3 is TGTGCCAGCAGTTTAGACAGGGGCGAGCAGTACTTC.

The genes are TRBV7-2 and TRBJ2-3; no firm D call. V lost 6 bases, J lost 0 bases, and 13 bases lay in between. Germline lookup yields CDR1 SGHTA and CDR2 FQGNSA. The CDR3 is made up of 15 amino acids. As DNA, the CDR3 is TGTGCCAGCAGGCCAGCGATAAAGAGCACAGATACGCAGTATTTT. Residues: CASRPAIKSTDTQYF.

This clone has only a few counts. The V call is TRBV23-1, the J call TRBJ1-3; D is ambiguous. TRBV23-1 is annotated as an ORF whose role is uncertain. CDR3 length: 17 amino acids. The germline V and J ends were trimmed by 0 bases and 0 bases, with 12 bases remaining between them. CDR3 sequence (DNA): TGCGCCAGCAGTCAATCGATCGGCAAGCCCTCTGGAAACACCATATATTTT. Translation gives CASSQSIGKPSGNTIYF.

V is TRBV10-3 and J is TRBJ2-3; D not certain. This CDR3 region has 13 residues. V was clipped by 7 bases and J by 5 bases, with 13 bases between them. CDR1 is ENHRY and CDR2 is SYGVKD in the germline V gene. In DNA, the CDR3 is TGTGCCATCACCCGTGACCCGCAAGATACGCAGTATTTT. Its protein product is CAITRDPQDTQYF.

This chain links TRBV10-3 with TRBJ2-7, with 9 bases aligning to TRBD2. Trimming cost V 2 bases and J 4 bases; bases outside gene matches: 6. The germline V gene encodes CDR1 ENHRY and CDR2 SYGVKD. The CDR3 totals 15 residues. DNA of the CDR3: TGTGCCATCAGTGAGCCTGATAGCGGGGGTTACGAGCAGTACTTC. Translating gives CAISEPDSGGYEQYF.

In its sample, this clone was seen once. This chain uses TRBV29-1 with TRBJ1-2; tentatively, D is TRBD1 (5 bases). Germline V gene sequence: CDR1 SQVTM, CDR2 ANQGSEA. The germline V and J ends were trimmed by 6 bases and 3 bases, with 17 bases remaining between them. The CDR3 has 14 amino acids. For the CDR3, the DNA is TGCAGCGTGCCAGGCGGGGCGCACTACTATGGCTACACCTTC. Protein sequence: CSVPGGAHYYGYTF.

This clone was counted a single time. The chain couples TRBV11-2 to TRBJ2-7; 13 bases fit TRBD2. Germline V lookup: CDR1 SGHAT, CDR2 FQNNGV. The CDR3 runs 16 residues. V shed 1 base, J shed 6 bases, and the junction held 6 bases outside the gene matches. CDR3 nucleotides: TGTGCCAGCAGCTTAGCAGGGACTAGCGGGGTGGGCGAGCAGTACTTC. It translates to CASSLAGTSGVGEQYF.

The chain is built from TRBV6-1 and TRBJ2-7; no clear D. Looked up from germline, CDR1 is MNHNS and CDR2 is SASEGT. The CDR3 spans 13 residues. V was trimmed by 10 bases and J by 3 bases, leaving 16 bases between them. The CDR3 region has the DNA TGTGCCACCCCACCGAACGTAGGCTACGAGCAGTACTTC. Its protein product is CATPPNVGYEQYF.

The sample holds one count of this clone. The chain carries TRBV5-4 and TRBJ1-1; no reliable D call. V was shortened by 4 bases and J by 6 bases, with 7 bases between the two germline ends. CDR3 length: 11 residues. Germline CDR1 and CDR2: SGHNT and YYREEE (reference sequence). The CDR3, as DNA: TGTGCCAGCAGCAACCCGGCTGAAGCTTTCTTT. This gives the protein CASSNPAEAFF.

This rearrangement joins TRBV2 to TRBJ2-5, with a tentative D call TRBD2 (5 bases). The CDR3 totals 13 residues. Trimming stripped 4 bases from V and 7 bases from J, with 13 bases between. Germline V lookup: CDR1 SNHLY, CDR2 FYNNEI. This CDR3 is CASSAGLMGTQYF. The CDR3 DNA reads TGTGCCAGCAGTGCAGGACTTATGGGGACCCAGTACTTC.

CDR3 coding DNA: TGTGCCAGCAGCACGGGACTAGCGGGGGCCTTCACAGATACGCAGTATTTT. It codes for CASSTGLAGAFTDTQYF. The V and J genes are TRBV5-6 and TRBJ2-3; 14 nucleotides agree with TRBD2. In germline, CDR1 is SGHDT, CDR2 YYEEEE. This CDR3 has 17 amino acids. V lost 4 bases and J lost 2; bases outside the gene matches: 6.

V gene TRBV6-1 combines with J gene TRBJ2-1; D not certain. CDR3 length equals 12 residues. Trimming left V 6 bases short and J 4 bases short, with 7 bases between. The germline CDR1 and CDR2 sequences are MNHNS and SASEGT. This CDR3 is CASRFGYNEQFF. The CDR3 coding sequence is TGTGCCAGCAGATTCGGATACAATGAGCAGTTCTTC.

This clone was counted a single time. The chain combines TRBV7-9 with TRBJ2-7; 7 nucleotides agree with TRBD1. Germline CDR1 reads SEHNR; CDR2 reads FQNEAQ (reference sequence). The CDR3 is made up of 13 amino acids. Trimming took 6 bases from V and 5 from J; bases not matched to a gene: 7. The CDR3 here is CASSSGGKDEQYF. In DNA, the CDR3 is TGTGCCAGCAGTTCAGGGGGTAAGGACGAGCAGTACTTC.

V is TRBV7-2 and J is TRBJ1-5; 10 bases line up with TRBD1. In germline, CDR1 is SGHTA, CDR2 FQGNSA. The ends lost 2 bases at V and 7 bases at J; junction bases unmatched: 2. CDR3 length: 14 residues. CDR3: CASSLMGQGQPQHF. The CDR3 region has the DNA TGTGCCAGCAGCTTAATGGGACAGGGGCAGCCCCAGCATTTT. Complete variable domain (other parts from reference TRBV7-2 and TRBJ1-5): GAGVSQSPSNKVTEKGKDVELRCDPISGHTALYWYRQSLGQGLEFLIYFQGNSAPDKSGLPSDRFSAERTGGSVSTLTIQRTQQEDSAVYLCASSLMGQGQPQHFGDGTRLSIL.

This sequence joins TRBV7-2 and TRBJ1-1; D perhaps matches TRBD1 (5 bases). V dropped 1 base and J dropped 4 bases, with 13 bases sitting between them. The CDR3 totals 15 residues. CDR1 is SGHTA, CDR2 FQGNSA, per germline. The CDR3 DNA reads TGTGCCAGCAGCTTAGGCTCAGGGATGGGCACTGAAGCTTTCTTT. The encoded protein is CASSLGSGMGTEAFF.

The chain links TRBV6-6 to TRBJ1-1; no clear D gene. Germline-derived CDR1 and CDR2 are MNHNY and SVGAGI (reference sequence). The length of the CDR3 is 13 residues. V gave up 1 base and J gave up 2 bases, with 5 bases separating them. The CDR3 spells CASSYYGNTEAFF. CDR3 nucleotide sequence: TGTGCCAGCAGTTACTACGGAAACACTGAAGCTTTCTTT.

V and J are TRBV9 and TRBJ2-3, with 7 positions matching TRBD1. Germline CDR1 and CDR2: SGDLS and YYNGEE. The CDR3 consists of 14 residues. The V segment lost 0 bases and the J segment 4 bases; nucleotides outside the gene matches: 2. CDR3: CASSVEGGADTQYF. CDR3 in DNA: TGTGCCAGCAGCGTAGAAGGGGGCGCAGATACGCAGTATTTT.

This clone was picked up a small number of times. This sequence joins TRBV19 and TRBJ2-7; no clear D gene. The CDR3 totals 14 residues. The germline CDR1 and CDR2 sequences are LNHDA and SQIVND (reference sequence). V dropped 3 bases and J dropped 3 bases, with 12 bases sitting between them. The DNA for the CDR3 is TGTGCCAGTAGTATGGCAGCAGGCCTCTACGAGCAGTACTTC. It translates to CASSMAAGLYEQYF.

The rearrangement uses TRBV5-1 and TRBJ2-3, with D possibly being TRBD2 (6 bases). The CDR3 runs 17 residues. V shed 4 bases and J shed 1 base, with 19 bases lying between them. Germline V gene sequence: CDR1 SGHRS, CDR2 YFSETQ. The CDR3 spells CASSPGGGRRGTDTQYF. The CDR3 DNA follows: TGCGCCAGCAGCCCCGGGGGTGGCAGGCGCGGCACAGATACGCAGTATTTT.

The V call is TRBV4-1, the J call TRBJ1-1, with D tentatively TRBD1 (6 bases). Germline CDR1 MGHRA, CDR2 YSYEKL. This CDR3 comprises 14 residues. Between the trimmed V and J ends, which lost 3 bases and 5 bases, there was a span of 13 bases. CDR3: CASSHPQGGTEAFF. Here the CDR3 DNA reads TGCGCCAGCAGCCACCCACAGGGAGGGACTGAAGCTTTCTTT.

J is TRBJ1-3 and V is TRBV18; D not certain. V gave up 2 bases and J gave up 3 bases, with 11 bases separating them. Germline V gene data show CDR1 as KGHSH and CDR2 as LQKENI. CDR3 size: 15 residues. This chain's CDR3 is CASSPGVAIGNTIYF. In DNA, the CDR3 is TGTGCCAGCTCACCAGGGGTGGCCATTGGAAACACCATATATTTT.

This chain joins TRBV6-5 and TRBJ1-6; weak D call: TRBD1 (5 bases). Trimming left V 7 bases short and J 10 bases short, with 17 bases between. Germline V gives CDR1 MNHEY, CDR2 SVGAGI. The CDR3 extends over 14 amino acids. DNA of the CDR3: TGTGCCAGCAAACTGGGAGGGGATAGATCACCCCTCCACTTT. Its protein product is CASKLGGDRSPLHF.

The genes are TRBV30 and TRBJ1-2; D unclear. This CDR3 is built from 16 residues. Trimming left V 0 bases short and J 2 bases short, with 16 bases between. Germline V gene sequence: CDR1 GTSNPN, CDR2 SVGIG (reference sequence). Written as DNA, the CDR3 is TGTGCCTGGAGTGTAGCGGCAGGAGCGTGGAACTATGGCTACACCTTC. Protein sequence: CAWSVAAGAWNYGYTF.